Listed here are 9 T cell receptor beta chains from one sample, sequenced in a study of cytomegalovirus exposure and HLA in healthy donors. Vbeta (60) and Jbeta (13) primers were used in the PCR. The table came from immunoSEQ multiplex PCR; TCRdb's copy has only in-frame clones and leaves some out. The sample contains about 85,000 clones, roughly 73% of which appear only once. Source material: PBMCs. The receptors were sampled from a boy between 5 and 17 years old in good health and CMV-seronegative.

The chain links TRBV5-4 to TRBJ2-7; weak D call: TRBD1 (6 bases). CDR1 is SGHNT and CDR2 is YYREEE in the germline V gene (reference sequence). The CDR3 length is 12 residues. The V end lost 0 bases, the J end lost 9 bases, and 10 bases lay between the germline ends. CDR3 sequence (DNA): TGTGCCAGCAGCTTGGACAGGGCGGGGCAGTACTTC. Encoded protein: CASSLDRAGQYF.

This chain joins TRBV29-1 and TRBJ1-2; D is unclear. Deletions cut 0 bases from V and 4 bases from J, with 3 bases between. Germline CDR1 SQVTM, CDR2 ANQGSEA. CDR3 size: 11 residues. The CDR3 DNA follows: TGCAGCGTTGAAGAGGCCTATGGCTACACCTTC. It yields the protein CSVEEAYGYTF.

The chain carries TRBV7-8 and TRBJ2-7; TRBD1 agrees at 9 bases. The CDR3 consists of 15 residues. The V gene end was trimmed by 1 base and the J gene end by 2 bases; junction bases not matched to a gene: 3. Germline values: CDR1 SGHVS, CDR2 FQNEAQ. The CDR3 here is CASSLGQGGTYEQYF. The DNA for the CDR3 is TGTGCCAGCAGCTTAGGACAGGGGGGCACCTACGAGCAGTACTTC.

This chain links TRBV5-1 with TRBJ2-7; D might be TRBD1 (6 bases). CDR1 and CDR2 from the germline V gene are SGHRS and YFSETQ. V was cut by 4 bases and J by 3 bases, with 14 bases left in between. The CDR3 consists of 14 residues. CDR3 sequence: CASSVRDTHYEQYF. The CDR3 DNA reads as TGCGCCAGCAGCGTCCGGGACACCCACTACGAGCAGTACTTC.

The gene calls are TRBV28 and TRBJ1-5, with D unclear. Trimming stripped 2 bases from V and 6 bases from J, with 11 bases between. The CDR3 extends over 14 amino acids. Germline CDR1 is MDHEN and CDR2 is SYDVKM. As DNA, the CDR3 is TGTGCCAGCAGTTTAGCAGGTTTAAGTCAGCCCCAGCATTTT. Encoded protein: CASSLAGLSQPQHF.

This clone has a handful of counts. This rearrangement joins TRBV7-7 to TRBJ2-5; no clear D. Between the trimmed V and J ends, which lost 5 bases and 0 bases, there was a span of 7 bases. Germline CDR1 is SSHAT and CDR2 is FNYEAQ (reference sequence). The CDR3 runs 13 residues. The CDR3 region is CASSADYQETQYF. CDR3 nucleotides: TGTGCCAGCAGCGCTGACTACCAAGAGACCCAGTACTTC.

The CDR3 loop reads CASNRGNEKLFF. The CDR3 DNA reads as TGTGCCTCAAACAGGGGGAATGAAAAACTGTTTTTT. The chain couples TRBV30 to TRBJ1-4; 8 positions match TRBD1. Germline V gene sequence: CDR1 GTSNPN, CDR2 SVGIG (reference sequence). Losses at the gene ends were 7 bases for V and 5 bases for J; bases not matched to a gene: 3. The CDR3 contains 12 residues.

The chain has TRBV19 and TRBJ2-2, with D hard to call. The CDR3 covers 13 residues. Germline V lookup: CDR1 LNHDA, CDR2 SQIVND (reference sequence). Trimming stripped 7 bases from V and 2 bases from J, with 8 bases between. CDR3 coding DNA: TGTGCCAGTAAAGAGGTAAACACCGGGGAGCTGTTTTTT. Translating it yields CASKEVNTGELFF.

A few counts support this clone. The rearrangement links TRBV19 to TRBJ1-1; 8 bases fit TRBD1. The germline V gene has CDR1 LNHDA and CDR2 SQIVND (reference sequence). The trim removed 1 base at V and 10 bases at J, leaving 8 bases unmatched. This CDR3 has 14 residues. Written as DNA, the CDR3 is TGTGCCAGTAGTATAGCGGCAGGGGGCAGCTTAGCTTTCTTT. Translation gives CASSIAAGGSLAFF.